This is a list of T cell receptor beta chains from one sample in a study of vaccination effects on CD4 cells after COVID-19. Sequencing was performed with immunoSEQ multiplex PCR; in TCRdb, only in-frame clones are kept and a portion is missing. The sample yields more than 40,000 clones, under 70% seen once. The antigens for these receptors are not known. The sample in question was CD4+ T cells from PBMCs cultured with HCoV-OC43 spike peptides, obtained before COVID-19 vaccination. The receptor source for this set is a human donor who received a COVID-19 vaccine. Each CDR3 is given with its conserved first and last residue. The order of the fields is V gene, clone size, D gene, J gene, CDR3 DNA, CDR3 protein. A D gene is named only where the DNA matches it firmly. The size of a clone is reported for some rows only, either as once, few or many, or as a class for expanded clones.

v_gene: TRBV30; abundance: -; d_gene: -; j_gene: TRBJ2-7; CDR3nt: TGTGCCTGGGGTGTGTCCCAACTTAGGGAGCAGTACTTC; CDR3aa: CAWGVSQLREQYF
v_gene: TRBV11-2; abundance: once; d_gene: -; j_gene: TRBJ1-1; CDR3nt: TGTGCCAGCAGATCCGACCCGAACACTGAAGCTTTCTTT; CDR3aa: CASRSDPNTEAFF
v_gene: TRBV21-1; abundance: -; d_gene: -; j_gene: TRBJ1-5; CDR3nt: TGTGCCAGCAGCTCCTACTTGACAGGGGGCGAGAATCAGCCCCAGCATTTT; CDR3aa: CASSSYLTGGENQPQHF
v_gene: TRBV18; abundance: -; d_gene: TRBD1; j_gene: TRBJ1-3; CDR3nt: TGTGCCAGCTCCCTGGGACAGGGGGCCAATGGAAACACCATATATTTT; CDR3aa: CASSLGQGANGNTIYF
v_gene: TRBV4-2; abundance: -; d_gene: TRBD1; j_gene: TRBJ2-1; CDR3nt: TGTGCCAGCAGCCCCGACCCAGGGGGCAATGAGCAGTTCTTC; CDR3aa: CASSPDPGGNEQFF
v_gene: TRBV28; abundance: -; d_gene: -; j_gene: TRBJ1-1; CDR3nt: TGTGCCAGCAGCCCCCCGAGGGCGGGAGCTTTCTTT; CDR3aa: CASSPPRAGAFF
v_gene: TRBV4-1; abundance: -; d_gene: -; j_gene: TRBJ2-1; CDR3nt: TGCGCCAGCAGCCAAGACGGGGCGTTGGAATACAATGAGCAGTTCTTC; CDR3aa: CASSQDGALEYNEQFF
v_gene: TRBV10-3; abundance: -; d_gene: TRBD2; j_gene: TRBJ2-3; CDR3nt: TGTGCCATCAGCGGGAGGGTAGGGAGCACAGATACGCAGTATTTT; CDR3aa: CAISGRVGSTDTQYF
v_gene: TRBV9; abundance: few; d_gene: TRBD1; j_gene: TRBJ1-3; CDR3nt: TGTGCCAGCAGCGCGACAGGGCGCGGAAACACCATATATTTT; CDR3aa: CASSATGRGNTIYF
v_gene: TRBV7-8; abundance: -; d_gene: TRBD1; j_gene: TRBJ2-2; CDR3nt: TGTGCCAGCAGCTTAGTCCTGAGGGGGCGGGTAAACACCGGGGAGCTGTTTTTT; CDR3aa: CASSLVLRGRVNTGELFF
v_gene: TRBV5-4; abundance: -; d_gene: -; j_gene: TRBJ2-3; CDR3nt: TGTGCCAGCAGCTTGGCCGAGAATCCTAGCACAGATACGCAGTATTTT; CDR3aa: CASSLAENPSTDTQYF
v_gene: TRBV9; abundance: -; d_gene: TRBD1; j_gene: TRBJ1-1; CDR3nt: TGTGCCAGCAGCGAGTCCCTACAGGGGACTGAAGCTTTCTTT; CDR3aa: CASSESLQGTEAFF
v_gene: TRBV7-2; abundance: -; d_gene: -; j_gene: TRBJ1-1; CDR3nt: TGTGCCAGCAGCTTAGATGGGGCGGTTCCCAACACTGAAGCTTTCTTT; CDR3aa: CASSLDGAVPNTEAFF
v_gene: TRBV7-9; abundance: -; d_gene: TRBD2; j_gene: TRBJ2-3; CDR3nt: TGTGCCAGCAGCTTAGGTCTTCTAGCGGGGGAGGAAGATACGCAGTATTTT; CDR3aa: CASSLGLLAGEEDTQYF
v_gene: TRBV6-6; abundance: once; d_gene: -; j_gene: TRBJ2-3; CDR3nt: TGTGCCAGCACCCGCGACCGGGCTAGCGGCACAGATACGCAGTATTTT; CDR3aa: CASTRDRASGTDTQYF
v_gene: TRBV27; abundance: -; d_gene: -; j_gene: TRBJ2-3; CDR3nt: TGTGCCAGCAGTTTACCTGGACAGCGCACGCAGTATTTT; CDR3aa: CASSLPGQRTQYF
v_gene: TRBV15; abundance: -; d_gene: TRBD1; j_gene: TRBJ1-2; CDR3nt: TGTGCCACCAGCAGAGACAGGGGGCGCTCGAACGGCTACACCTTC; CDR3aa: CATSRDRGRSNGYTF
v_gene: TRBV19; abundance: -; d_gene: -; j_gene: TRBJ2-7; CDR3nt: TGTGCCAGTAGTCGGGGGACGGACTCCTACGAGCAGTACTTC; CDR3aa: CASSRGTDSYEQYF